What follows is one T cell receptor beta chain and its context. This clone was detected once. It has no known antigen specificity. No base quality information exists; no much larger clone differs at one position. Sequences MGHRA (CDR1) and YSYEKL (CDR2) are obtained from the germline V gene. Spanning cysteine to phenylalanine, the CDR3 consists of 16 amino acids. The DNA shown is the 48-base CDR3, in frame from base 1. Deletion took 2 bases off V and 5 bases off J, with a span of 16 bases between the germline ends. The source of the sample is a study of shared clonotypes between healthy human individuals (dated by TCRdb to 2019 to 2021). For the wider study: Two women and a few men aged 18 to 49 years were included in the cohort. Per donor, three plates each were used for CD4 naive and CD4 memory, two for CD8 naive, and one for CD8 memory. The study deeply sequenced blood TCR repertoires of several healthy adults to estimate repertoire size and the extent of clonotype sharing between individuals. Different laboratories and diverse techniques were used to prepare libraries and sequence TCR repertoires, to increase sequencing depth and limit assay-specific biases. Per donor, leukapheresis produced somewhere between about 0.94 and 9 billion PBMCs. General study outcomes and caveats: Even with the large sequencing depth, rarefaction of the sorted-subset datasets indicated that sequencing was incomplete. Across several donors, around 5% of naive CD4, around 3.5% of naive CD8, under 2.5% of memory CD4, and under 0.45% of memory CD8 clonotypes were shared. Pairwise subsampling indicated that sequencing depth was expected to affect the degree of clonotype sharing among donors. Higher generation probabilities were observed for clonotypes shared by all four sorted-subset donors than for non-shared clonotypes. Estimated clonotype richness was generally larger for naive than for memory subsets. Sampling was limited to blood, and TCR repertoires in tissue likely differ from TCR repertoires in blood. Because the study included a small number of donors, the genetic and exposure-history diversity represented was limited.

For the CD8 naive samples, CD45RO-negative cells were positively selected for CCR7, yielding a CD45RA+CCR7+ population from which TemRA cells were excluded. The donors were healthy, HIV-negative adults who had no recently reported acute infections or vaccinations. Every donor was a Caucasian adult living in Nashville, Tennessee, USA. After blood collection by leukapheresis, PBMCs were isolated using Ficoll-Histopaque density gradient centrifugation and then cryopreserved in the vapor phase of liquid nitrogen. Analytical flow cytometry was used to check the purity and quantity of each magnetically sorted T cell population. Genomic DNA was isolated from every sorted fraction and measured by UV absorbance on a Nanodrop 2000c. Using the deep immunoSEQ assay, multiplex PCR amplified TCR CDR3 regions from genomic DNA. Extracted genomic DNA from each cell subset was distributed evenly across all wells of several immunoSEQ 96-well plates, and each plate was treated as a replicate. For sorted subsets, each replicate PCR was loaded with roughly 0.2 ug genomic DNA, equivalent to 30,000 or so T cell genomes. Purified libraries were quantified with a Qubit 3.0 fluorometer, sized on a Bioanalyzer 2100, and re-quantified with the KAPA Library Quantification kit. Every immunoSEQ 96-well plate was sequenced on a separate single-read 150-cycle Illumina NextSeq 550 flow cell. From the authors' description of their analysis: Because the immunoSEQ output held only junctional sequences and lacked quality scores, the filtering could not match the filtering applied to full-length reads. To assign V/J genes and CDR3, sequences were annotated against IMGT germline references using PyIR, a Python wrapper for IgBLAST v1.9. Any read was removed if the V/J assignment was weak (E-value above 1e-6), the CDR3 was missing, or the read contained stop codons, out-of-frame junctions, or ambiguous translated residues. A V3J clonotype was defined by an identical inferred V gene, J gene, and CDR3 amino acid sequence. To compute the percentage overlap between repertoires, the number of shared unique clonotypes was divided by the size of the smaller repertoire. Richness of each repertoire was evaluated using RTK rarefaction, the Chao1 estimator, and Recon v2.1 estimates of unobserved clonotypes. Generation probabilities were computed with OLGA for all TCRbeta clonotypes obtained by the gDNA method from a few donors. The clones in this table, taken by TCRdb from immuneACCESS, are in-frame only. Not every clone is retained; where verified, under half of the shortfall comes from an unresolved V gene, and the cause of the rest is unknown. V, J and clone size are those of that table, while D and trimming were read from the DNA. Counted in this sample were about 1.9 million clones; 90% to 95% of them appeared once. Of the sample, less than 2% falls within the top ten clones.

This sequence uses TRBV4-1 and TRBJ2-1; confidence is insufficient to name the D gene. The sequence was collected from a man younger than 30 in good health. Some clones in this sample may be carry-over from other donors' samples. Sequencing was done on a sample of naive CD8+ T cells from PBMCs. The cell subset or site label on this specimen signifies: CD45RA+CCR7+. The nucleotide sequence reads TGCGCCAGCAGCCAAAACCCCGCTGGACGGGACAATGAGCAGTTCTTC. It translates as CASSQNPAGRDNEQFF.